The source of this T cell receptor (beta chain) is a study of cytomegalovirus exposure and HLA in healthy donors. Regarding the study as a whole: According to an earlier analysis, most TCR beta V segments yielded productive rearrangements about 87% or about 30% of the time. It was reported in a later analysis that an Asian-associated ancestry cluster showed fewer N-insertions than the roughly 670-donor mean.

PCR involved 60 Vbeta and 13 Jbeta primers. The method was immunoSEQ multiplex PCR; TCRdb's version includes in-frame clones alone and lacks a portion of them. The repertoire holds about 160,000 clones, approximately 80% seen once, with 6.3% in the top ten. The CDR3 totals 16 residues. Trimming shortened V by 1 base and J by 7 bases, and 16 bases separated the two germline ends. Germline V lookup: CDR1 SGHTA, CDR2 FQGTGA. With regard to this clone: Its specificity is unknown.

The study sampled nominally healthy donors, though unrecorded immune exposures were likely. V is TRBV7-3 and J is TRBJ2-2, with D perhaps matching TRBD1 (6 bases). Sequenced: PBMCs. The clonotype was recovered from a male donor in good health and CMV-seropositive. Here the CDR3 reads CASSLKPQGLGGELFF. The CDR3 nucleotides read TGTGCCAGCAGCTTAAAACCTCAGGGGCTGGGCGGGGAGCTGTTTTTT. The variable domain in full, with the rest retrieved from reference TRBV7-3 and TRBJ2-2, is GAGVSQTPSNKVTEKGKYVELRCDPISGHTALYWYRQSLGQGPEFLIYFQGTGAADDSGLPNDRFFAVRPEGSVSTLKIQRTERGDSAVYLCASSLKPQGLGGELFFGEGSRLTVL.